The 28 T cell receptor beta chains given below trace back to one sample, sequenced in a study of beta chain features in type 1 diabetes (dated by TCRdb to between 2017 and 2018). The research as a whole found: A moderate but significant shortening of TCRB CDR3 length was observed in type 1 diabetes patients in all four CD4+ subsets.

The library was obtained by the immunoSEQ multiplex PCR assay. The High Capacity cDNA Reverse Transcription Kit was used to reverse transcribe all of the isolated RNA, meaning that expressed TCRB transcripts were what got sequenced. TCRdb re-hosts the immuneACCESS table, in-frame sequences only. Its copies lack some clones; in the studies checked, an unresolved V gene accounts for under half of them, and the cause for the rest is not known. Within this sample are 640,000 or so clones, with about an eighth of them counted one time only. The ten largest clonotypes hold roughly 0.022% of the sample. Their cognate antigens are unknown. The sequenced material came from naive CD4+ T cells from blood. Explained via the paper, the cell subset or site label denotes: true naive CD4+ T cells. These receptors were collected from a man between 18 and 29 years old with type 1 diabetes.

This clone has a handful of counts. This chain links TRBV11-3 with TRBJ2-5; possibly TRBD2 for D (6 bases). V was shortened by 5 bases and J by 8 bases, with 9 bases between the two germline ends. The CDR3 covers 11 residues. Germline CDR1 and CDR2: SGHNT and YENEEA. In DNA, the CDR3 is TGTGCCAGCAGCACCGGGACTACCCAGTACTTC. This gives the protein CASSTGTTQYF.

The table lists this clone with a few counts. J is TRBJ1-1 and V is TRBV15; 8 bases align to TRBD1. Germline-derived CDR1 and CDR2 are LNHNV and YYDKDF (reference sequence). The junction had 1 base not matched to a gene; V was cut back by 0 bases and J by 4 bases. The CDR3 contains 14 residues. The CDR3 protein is CATSRETGGTEAFF. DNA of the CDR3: TGTGCCACCAGCAGAGAAACAGGGGGCACTGAAGCTTTCTTT.

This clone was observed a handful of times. The CDR3: CACDRLSSGANVLTF. DNA of the CDR3: TGTGCCTGCGACAGGTTAAGCTCTGGGGCCAACGTCCTGACTTTC. The chain combines TRBV30 with TRBJ2-6; maybe TRBD1 (6 bases). CDR1 and CDR2 (germline): GTSNPN, SVGIG (reference sequence). The V gene lost 6 bases and the J gene lost 0 bases, with 12 bases spanning the gap. This CDR3 is built from 15 residues.

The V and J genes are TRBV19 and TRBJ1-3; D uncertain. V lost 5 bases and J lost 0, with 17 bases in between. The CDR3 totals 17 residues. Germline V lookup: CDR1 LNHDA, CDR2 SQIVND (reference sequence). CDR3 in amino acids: CASSPPLQYASGNTIYF. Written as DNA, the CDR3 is TGTGCCAGTAGTCCCCCCCTACAGTACGCCTCTGGAAACACCATATATTTT.

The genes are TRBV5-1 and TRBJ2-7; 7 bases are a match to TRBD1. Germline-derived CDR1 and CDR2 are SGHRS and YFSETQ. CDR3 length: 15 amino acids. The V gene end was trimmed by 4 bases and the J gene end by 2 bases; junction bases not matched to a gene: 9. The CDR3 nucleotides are TGCGCCAGCAGCCCAAGAGGACAGGTCCCCTACGAGCAGTACTTC. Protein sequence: CASSPRGQVPYEQYF.

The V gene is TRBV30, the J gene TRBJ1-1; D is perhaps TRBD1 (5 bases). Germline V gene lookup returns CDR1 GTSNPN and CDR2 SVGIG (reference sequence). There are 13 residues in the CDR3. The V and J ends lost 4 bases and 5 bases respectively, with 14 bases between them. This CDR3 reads CAWNVRGKTEAFF. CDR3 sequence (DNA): TGTGCCTGGAATGTAAGGGGTAAAACTGAAGCTTTCTTT.

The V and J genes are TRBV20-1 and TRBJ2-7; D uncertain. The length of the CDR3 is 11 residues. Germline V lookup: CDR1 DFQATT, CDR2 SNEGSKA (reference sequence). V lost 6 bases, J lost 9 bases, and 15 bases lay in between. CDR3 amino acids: CSAEVVGMQYF. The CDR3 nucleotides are TGCAGTGCGGAAGTAGTCGGTATGCAGTACTTC.

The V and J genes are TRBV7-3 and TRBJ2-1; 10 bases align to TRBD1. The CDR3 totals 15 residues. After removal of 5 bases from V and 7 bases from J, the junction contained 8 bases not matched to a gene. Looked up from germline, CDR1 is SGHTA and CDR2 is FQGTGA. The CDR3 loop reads CASSQSGTGANEQFF. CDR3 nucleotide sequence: TGTGCCAGCAGCCAATCCGGGACAGGGGCGAATGAGCAGTTCTTC.

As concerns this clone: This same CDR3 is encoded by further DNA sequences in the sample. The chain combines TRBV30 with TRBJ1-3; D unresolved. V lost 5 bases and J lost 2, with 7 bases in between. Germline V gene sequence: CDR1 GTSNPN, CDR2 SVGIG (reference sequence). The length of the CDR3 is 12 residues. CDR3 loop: CAWSGAGNTIYF. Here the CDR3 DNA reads TGTGCCTGGTCGGGAGCTGGAAACACCATATATTTT.

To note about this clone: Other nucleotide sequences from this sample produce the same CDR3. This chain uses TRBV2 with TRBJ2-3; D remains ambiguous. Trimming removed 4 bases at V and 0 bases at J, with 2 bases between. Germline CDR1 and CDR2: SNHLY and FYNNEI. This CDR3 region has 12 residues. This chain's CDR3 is CASSVSTDTQYF. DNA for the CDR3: TGTGCCAGCAGTGTGAGCACAGATACGCAGTATTTT.

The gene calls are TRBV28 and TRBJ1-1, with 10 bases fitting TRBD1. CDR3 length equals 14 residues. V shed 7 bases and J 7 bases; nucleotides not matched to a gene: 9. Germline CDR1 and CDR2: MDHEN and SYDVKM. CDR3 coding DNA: TGTGCCAGCACATTCTGGACAGGGGGAGGTGAAGCTTTCTTT. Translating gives CASTFWTGGGEAFF.

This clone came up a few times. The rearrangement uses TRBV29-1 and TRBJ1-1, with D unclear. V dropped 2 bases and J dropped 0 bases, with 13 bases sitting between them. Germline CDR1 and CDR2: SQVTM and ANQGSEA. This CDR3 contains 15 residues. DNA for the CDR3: TGCAGCGTTGAAAGGGTGGGGATCTTGAACACTGAAGCTTTCTTT. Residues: CSVERVGILNTEAFF.

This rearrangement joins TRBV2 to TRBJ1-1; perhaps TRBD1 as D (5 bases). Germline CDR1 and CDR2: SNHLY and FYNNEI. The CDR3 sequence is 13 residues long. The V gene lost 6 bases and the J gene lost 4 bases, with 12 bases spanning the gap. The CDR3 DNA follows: TGTGCCAGCAGGGGGGATTATGGCACTGAAGCTTTCTTT. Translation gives CASRGDYGTEAFF.

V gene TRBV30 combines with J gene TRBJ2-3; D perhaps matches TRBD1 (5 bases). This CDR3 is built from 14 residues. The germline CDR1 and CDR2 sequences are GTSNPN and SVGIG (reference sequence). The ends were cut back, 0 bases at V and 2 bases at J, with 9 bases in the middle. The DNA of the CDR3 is TGTGCCTGGAGTGTTCAAGGGGACACAGATACGCAGTATTTT. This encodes CAWSVQGDTDTQYF.

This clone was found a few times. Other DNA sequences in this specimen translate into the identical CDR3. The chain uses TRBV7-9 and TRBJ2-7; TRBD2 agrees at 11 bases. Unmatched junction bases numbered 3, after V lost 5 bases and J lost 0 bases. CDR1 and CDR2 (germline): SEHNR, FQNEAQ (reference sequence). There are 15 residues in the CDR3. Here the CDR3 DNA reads TGTGCCAGCAGCCTTACTAGCGGGGGCTCCTACGAGCAGTACTTC. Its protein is CASSLTSGGSYEQYF.

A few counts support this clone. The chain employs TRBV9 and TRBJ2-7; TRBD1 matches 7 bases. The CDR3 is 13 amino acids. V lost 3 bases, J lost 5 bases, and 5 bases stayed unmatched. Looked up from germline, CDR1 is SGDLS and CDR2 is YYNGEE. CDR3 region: CASSGAQGHEQYF. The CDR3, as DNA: TGTGCCAGCAGCGGAGCACAGGGGCACGAGCAGTACTTC.

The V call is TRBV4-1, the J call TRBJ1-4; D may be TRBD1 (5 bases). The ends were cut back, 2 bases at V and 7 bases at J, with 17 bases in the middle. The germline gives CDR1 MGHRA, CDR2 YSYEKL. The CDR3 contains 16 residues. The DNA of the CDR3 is TGCGCCAGCAGCCAAATCGTCACGGGAGGGACTGAAAAACTGTTTTTT. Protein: CASSQIVTGGTEKLFF.

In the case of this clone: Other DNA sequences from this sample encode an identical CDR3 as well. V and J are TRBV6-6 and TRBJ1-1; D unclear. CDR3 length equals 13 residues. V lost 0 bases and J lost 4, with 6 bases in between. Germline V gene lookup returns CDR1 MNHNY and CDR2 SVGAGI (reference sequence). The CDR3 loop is CASSYSPGTEAFF. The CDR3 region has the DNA TGTGCCAGCAGTTACTCCCCTGGCACTGAAGCTTTCTTT.

The CDR3 DNA reads TGTGCCAGCAGTTCCAGGACGGCTAGGACCCAGCATTTT. Its protein is CASSSRTARTQHF. The chain uses TRBV6-5 and TRBJ1-5; the D is unclear. With 4 bases removed from V and 11 bases from J, the gap between germline ends came to 15 bases. The length of the CDR3 is 13 residues. Per germline, CDR1 MNHEY and CDR2 SVGAGI.

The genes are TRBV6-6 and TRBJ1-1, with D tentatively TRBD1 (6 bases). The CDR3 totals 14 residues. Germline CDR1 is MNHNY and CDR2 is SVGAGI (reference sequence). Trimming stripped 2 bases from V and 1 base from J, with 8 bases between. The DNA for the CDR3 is TGTGCCAGCAGTTACGGGACAAAGAACACTGAAGCTTTCTTT. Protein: CASSYGTKNTEAFF.

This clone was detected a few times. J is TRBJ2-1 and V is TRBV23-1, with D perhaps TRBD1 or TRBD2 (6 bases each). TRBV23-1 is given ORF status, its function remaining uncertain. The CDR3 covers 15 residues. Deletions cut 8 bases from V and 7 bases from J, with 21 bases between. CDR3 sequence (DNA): TGCGCCAGCCGGACTCCTGGGGGCGCGGGGAATGAGCAGTTCTTC. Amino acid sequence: CASRTPGGAGNEQFF.

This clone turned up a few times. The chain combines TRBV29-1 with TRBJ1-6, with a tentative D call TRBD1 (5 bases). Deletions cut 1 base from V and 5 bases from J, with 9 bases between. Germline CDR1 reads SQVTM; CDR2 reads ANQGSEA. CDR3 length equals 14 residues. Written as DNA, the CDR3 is TGCAGCGTTGAAGTGGGGCGGGATAATTCACCCCTCCACTTT. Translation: CSVEVGRDNSPLHF.

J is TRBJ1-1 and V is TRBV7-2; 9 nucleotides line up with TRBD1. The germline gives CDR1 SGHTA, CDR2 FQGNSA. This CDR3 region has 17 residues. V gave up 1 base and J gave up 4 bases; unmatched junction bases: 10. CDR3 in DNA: TGTGCCAGCAGCTTAGTGGGGACAGGGCTGAGTAGCACTGAAGCTTTCTTT. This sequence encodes CASSLVGTGLSSTEAFF.

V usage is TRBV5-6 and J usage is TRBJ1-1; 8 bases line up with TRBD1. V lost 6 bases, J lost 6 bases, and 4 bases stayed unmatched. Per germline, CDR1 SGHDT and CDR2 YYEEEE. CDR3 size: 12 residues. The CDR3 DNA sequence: TGTGCCAGCAAGGGGACAGGACCTGAAGCTTTCTTT. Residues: CASKGTGPEAFF.

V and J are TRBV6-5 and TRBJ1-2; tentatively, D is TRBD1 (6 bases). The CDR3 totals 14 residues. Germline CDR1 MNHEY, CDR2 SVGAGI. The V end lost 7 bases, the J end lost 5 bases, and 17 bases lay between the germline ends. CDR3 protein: CASTQGIPNYGYTF. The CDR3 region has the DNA TGTGCCAGCACTCAGGGGATCCCCAATTATGGCTACACCTTC.

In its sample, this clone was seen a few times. CDR3 DNA: TGTGCCAGCAGTGAAGCGTCAGGGGTCGAGACCCAGTACTTC. Translating it yields CASSEASGVETQYF. The rearrangement uses TRBV2 and TRBJ2-5, with a possible D match to TRBD1 (6 bases). The V and J ends lost 0 bases and 5 bases respectively, with 10 bases between them. The germline CDR1 and CDR2 sequences are SNHLY and FYNNEI. CDR3 length: 14 residues.

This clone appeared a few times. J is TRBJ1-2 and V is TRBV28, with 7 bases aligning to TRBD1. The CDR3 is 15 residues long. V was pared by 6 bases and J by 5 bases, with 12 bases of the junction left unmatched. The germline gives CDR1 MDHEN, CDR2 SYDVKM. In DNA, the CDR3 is TGTGCCAGCAGCCCTACCGACGGCAGGGGGTATGGCTACACCTTC. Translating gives CASSPTDGRGYGYTF.

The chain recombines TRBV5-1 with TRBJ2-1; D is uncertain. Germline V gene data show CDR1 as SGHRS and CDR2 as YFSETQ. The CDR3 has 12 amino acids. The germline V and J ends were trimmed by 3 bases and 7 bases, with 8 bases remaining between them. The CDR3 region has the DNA TGCGCCAGCAGCTGGCATAATAATGAGCAGTTCTTC. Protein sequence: CASSWHNNEQFF.